The source of this T cell receptor (beta chain) is a study of blood T cell repertoires in COVID-19. CDR1 and CDR2 from the germline V gene are SGHRS and YFSETQ. The CDR3 extends over 14 amino acids. The junction had 0 bases not matched to a gene; V was cut back by 0 bases and J by 2 bases. Method: immunoSEQ multiplex PCR; TCRdb's copy keeps in-frame clones and lacks some. This sample has more than 95,000 clones, with about 85% found just once. The rearrangement uses TRBV5-1 and TRBJ2-5; 8 bases line up with TRBD1. This receptor was obtained from a man older than 75 with active or convalescent COVID-19. Input material: peripheral blood. The CDR3 protein is CASSLGQGQETQYF. The CDR3 nucleotides are TGCGCCAGCAGCTTGGGACAGGGGCAAGAGACCCAGTACTTC.